Presented here are 21 T cell receptor beta chains from one specimen sequenced in a study of shared clonotypes between healthy human individuals. This table comes from immunoSEQ multiplex PCR, and its TCRdb copy is limited to in-frame clones, with some not included. The sample shows millions of clones, 90% to 95% of them seen only once. Source material: naive CD4+ T cells sorted from blood. As to subset: CD45RA+ positively selected. The receptors originated from a man aged 18 to 30 in good health.

This clone was detected only once. The gene calls are TRBV10-2 and TRBJ2-7; TRBD2 aligns across 13 bases. The CDR3 totals 14 residues. Germline V gives CDR1 WSHSY, CDR2 SAAADI. V was clipped by 6 bases and J by 5 bases; unmatched bases: 4. CDR3 in amino acids: CASRLAGGLDEQYF. DNA of the CDR3: TGCGCCAGCAGACTAGCGGGGGGGCTGGACGAGCAGTACTTC.

In regard to this clone: Other DNA sequences in this sample translate to the same CDR3. The chain combines TRBV7-9 with TRBJ2-1; TRBD2 agrees at 7 bases. This CDR3 region has 14 residues. The junction had 1 base not matched to a gene; V was cut back by 3 bases and J by 2 bases. Germline V gene data show CDR1 as SEHNR and CDR2 as FQNEAQ (reference sequence). CDR3: CASSFGGTYNEQFF. Written as DNA, the CDR3 is TGTGCCAGCAGCTTCGGGGGGACCTACAATGAGCAGTTCTTC.

The gene calls are TRBV5-1 and TRBJ2-2; D gene uncertain. The V gene lost 0 bases and the J gene lost 5 bases, with 5 bases spanning the gap. There are 13 residues in the CDR3. CDR1 and CDR2 (germline): SGHRS, YFSETQ. CDR3 nucleotides: TGCGCCAGCAGCTTGGTCTTTACCGGGGAGCTGTTTTTT. Amino acids: CASSLVFTGELFF. The full variable domain, in which reference TRBV5-1 and TRBJ2-2 provide the parts outside the CDR3, is KAGVTQTPRYLIKTRGQQVTLSCSPISGHRSVSWYQQTPGQGLQFLFEYFSETQRNKGNFPGRFSGRQFSNSRSEMNVSTLELGDSALYLCASSLVFTGELFFGEGSRLTVL.

The CDR3 spells CASSVSGDGYTF. The DNA for the CDR3 is TGTGCCAGCAGTGTAAGTGGGGATGGCTACACCTTC. This chain connects TRBV6-1 to TRBJ1-2; D is undetermined. Germline CDR1 and CDR2: MNHNS and SASEGT. This CDR3 is 12 amino acids long. V was cut by 4 bases and J by 6 bases, with 9 bases left in between.

The chain has TRBV18 and TRBJ2-5, with 9 bases that match TRBD1. The trim removed 3 bases at V and 5 bases at J, leaving 7 bases unmatched. CDR3 size: 15 residues. CDR1 KGHSH and CDR2 LQKENI come from the germline V gene. The CDR3 DNA is TGTGCCAGCTCACCTATAACGACAGGGGGGGAGACCCAGTACTTC. Translation gives CASSPITTGGETQYF.

This chain links TRBV5-1 with TRBJ2-3; 12 nucleotides align to TRBD2. V trimming: 0 bases; J trimming: 6 bases; junction bases outside the gene matches: 17. CDR3 size: 20 residues. CDR1 and CDR2 (germline): SGHRS, YFSETQ. DNA of the CDR3: TGCGCCAGCAGCTTGGGGGGGCGGACTAGCGGGACCGGATTAATGGATACGCAGTATTTT. Its protein is CASSLGGRTSGTGLMDTQYF.

The chain carries TRBV29-1 and TRBJ1-1, with no clear D. This CDR3 is built from 11 residues. Germline V lookup: CDR1 SQVTM, CDR2 ANQGSEA. V was cut by 8 bases and J by 2 bases, with 9 bases left in between. For the CDR3, the DNA is TGCAGCTCCTACCTTAACACTGAAGCTTTCTTT. The encoded protein is CSSYLNTEAFF.

The chain carries TRBV4-3 and TRBJ1-2; 12 bases agree with TRBD1. Germline values: CDR1 LGHNA, CDR2 YSLEER. The CDR3 length is 16 residues. Losses at the gene ends were 1 base for V and 8 bases for J; bases not matched to a gene: 8. This CDR3 is CASSQAGQGALRGYTF. The CDR3 region has the DNA TGCGCCAGCAGCCAAGCGGGACAGGGGGCTTTGCGGGGCTACACCTTC.

CDR3 loop: CASGRLLNTEAFF. The CDR3 DNA sequence: TGTGCCAGCGGGAGGTTATTGAACACTGAAGCTTTCTTT. The rearrangement uses TRBV2 and TRBJ1-1, with D unclear. The CDR3 loop spans 13 amino acids. Germline V gene sequence: CDR1 SNHLY, CDR2 FYNNEI. Trimming cost V 8 bases and J 0 bases, with 10 bases left between them.

Worth noting for this clone: Different DNA sequences within this sample yield the same CDR3. V and J are TRBV7-9 and TRBJ1-4, with a weak D call TRBD1 (6 bases). CDR3 length equals 14 residues. Trimming left V 1 base short and J 7 bases short, with 10 bases between. Germline values: CDR1 SEHNR, CDR2 FQNEAQ (reference sequence). In nucleotides, the CDR3 is TGTGCCAGCAGCTTAGACAGGGCTGGTGAAAAACTGTTTTTT. As protein: CASSLDRAGEKLFF.

The rearrangement links TRBV5-1 to TRBJ2-2; the D gene is possibly TRBD1 (7 bases). Trimming removed 4 bases from V and 0 bases from J, with 13 bases in between. CDR1 SGHRS and CDR2 YFSETQ come from the germline V gene. The CDR3 has 16 residues. CDR3 sequence (DNA): TGCGCCAGCAGCGAGGGGGGACAGTCGAACACCGGGGAGCTGTTTTTT. It is translated as CASSEGGQSNTGELFF.

The V gene is TRBV6-6, the J gene TRBJ2-7; 7 bases agree with TRBD1. CDR1 is MNHNY and CDR2 is SVGAGI in the germline V gene (reference sequence). The CDR3 has 16 residues. Unmatched junction bases numbered 11, after V lost 5 bases and J lost 1 base. The CDR3 DNA is TGTGCCAGCAGTCCATCCGCCGGGACAGCTTCCTACGAGCAGTACTTC. It is translated as CASSPSAGTASYEQYF.

This clone was counted only a few times. The chain links TRBV5-6 to TRBJ1-1; the D gene is possibly TRBD1 (5 bases). Per germline, CDR1 SGHDT and CDR2 YYEEEE. The CDR3 covers 13 residues. Deletions cut 3 bases from V and 3 bases from J, with 9 bases between. DNA for the CDR3: TGTGCCAGCAGCTCAGGGATACACACTGAAGCTTTCTTT. As protein: CASSSGIHTEAFF.

The chain couples TRBV6-6 to TRBJ1-5, with 8 bases identical to TRBD1. The junction had 4 bases not matched to a gene; V was cut back by 0 bases and J by 3 bases. The V gene's germline CDR1 is MNHNY and CDR2 SVGAGI (reference sequence). The CDR3 extends over 16 amino acids. The CDR3: CASSYSDRGDNQPQHF. CDR3 DNA: TGTGCCAGCAGTTACTCTGACAGGGGCGACAATCAGCCCCAGCATTTT.

This chain connects TRBV6-5 to TRBJ1-1; no clear D. This CDR3 region has 13 residues. The germline CDR1 and CDR2 sequences are MNHEY and SVGAGI. The V end was cut by 6 bases, the J end by 2 bases, with 10 bases between. The CDR3 loop is CASSPSTNTEAFF. The CDR3 nucleotides read TGTGCCAGCAGCCCCAGCACAAACACTGAAGCTTTCTTT.

The chain couples TRBV19 to TRBJ2-7, with 7 bases that match TRBD2. Unmatched junction bases numbered 7, after V lost 5 bases and J lost 0 bases. Germline values: CDR1 LNHDA, CDR2 SQIVND (reference sequence). The CDR3 totals 15 residues. CDR3 amino acids: CASSQVAGISYEQYF. The CDR3 DNA follows: TGTGCCAGTAGTCAGGTAGCGGGCATCTCCTACGAGCAGTACTTC.

The chain couples TRBV10-3 to TRBJ2-5; D is unresolved. Between the trimmed V and J ends, which lost 3 bases and 0 bases, there was a span of 5 bases. This CDR3 has 13 amino acids. Germline CDR1 and CDR2: ENHRY and SYGVKD. The CDR3 DNA follows: TGTGCCATCAGTGATTACAACCAAGAGACCCAGTACTTC. It yields the protein CAISDYNQETQYF.

The chain links TRBV5-1 to TRBJ2-1; tentative D call: TRBD2 (6 bases). From germline, CDR1 is SGHRS and CDR2 YFSETQ. V was pared by 6 bases and J by 7 bases, with 8 bases between. The CDR3 is made up of 11 amino acids. CDR3 protein: CASTGGNEQFF. DNA of the CDR3: TGCGCCAGCACCGGAGGGAATGAGCAGTTCTTC.

The J gene is TRBJ2-7, the V gene TRBV5-1; possible D gene TRBD1, 5 bases. CDR3 length: 14 residues. V shed 5 bases and J shed 4 bases, with 16 bases lying between them. Germline lookup yields CDR1 SGHRS and CDR2 YFSETQ. DNA of the CDR3: TGCGCCAGCAGTCCGGTCCCGCAGGGTTACGAGCAGTACTTC. Translated, it gives CASSPVPQGYEQYF.

This chain joins TRBV5-4 and TRBJ2-2, with D maybe TRBD1 (5 bases). The CDR3 loop spans 16 amino acids. Germline assignment: CDR1 SGHNT and CDR2 YYREEE (reference sequence). The V and J ends lost 1 base and 0 bases respectively, with 10 bases between them. In DNA, the CDR3 is TGTGCCAGCAGCTTGATAGGACACGCGAACACCGGGGAGCTGTTTTTT. Amino acids: CASSLIGHANTGELFF.

The chain has TRBV18 and TRBJ2-5; D not resolved. The CDR3 runs 12 residues. V dropped 6 bases and J dropped 5 bases, with 10 bases sitting between them. Per the germline V gene, CDR1 is KGHSH and CDR2 is LQKENI. The CDR3 coding sequence is TGTGCCAGCTCCCTGCCGTGGGAGACCCAGTACTTC. Translating it yields CASSLPWETQYF.